The T cell receptor beta chain under discussion was sequenced for a study of molecular identifiers for immune sequencing clone quantification. TCRdb ran MiXCR on the PCR reads and lists one entry per CDR3 protein. Of 490,000 or so distinct CDR3 sequences listed, 25% were seen once; the top ten hold approximately 0.8%. Comments on this clonotype: A much larger clone lies a single base off, so this may be a read error.

The CDR3 is made up of 9 amino acids. Germline values: CDR1 SGHRS, CDR2 YFSETQ. The receptor was isolated from a human donor in good health. Some libraries in this study had Jurkat cell RNA spiked in. The gene calls are TRBV5-1 and TRBJ2-7; D is ambiguous. What was sequenced was naive CD8+ T cells from blood, with Jurkat cell RNA spiked in. Indicated subset: FACS-sorted CD8+CD4-CCR7+CD45RA+ naive T cells. DNA of the CDR3: TGCGCCAGCCACCCGGACCAGCACTTC. As protein: CASHPDQHF.